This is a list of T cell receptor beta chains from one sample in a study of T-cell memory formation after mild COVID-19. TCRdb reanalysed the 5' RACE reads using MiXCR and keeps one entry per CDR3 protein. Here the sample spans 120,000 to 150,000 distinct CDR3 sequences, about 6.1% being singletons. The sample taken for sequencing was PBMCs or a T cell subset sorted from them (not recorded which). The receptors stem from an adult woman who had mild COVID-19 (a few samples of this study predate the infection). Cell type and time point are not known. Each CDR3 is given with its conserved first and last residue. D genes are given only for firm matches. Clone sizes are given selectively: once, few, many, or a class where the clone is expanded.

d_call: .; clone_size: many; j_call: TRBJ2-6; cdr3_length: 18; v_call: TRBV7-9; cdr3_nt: TGTGCCAGCAGCGTAGACTCCCGGGGGCCCTCTGGGGCCAACGTCCTGACTTTC; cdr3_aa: CASSVDSRGPSGANVLTF
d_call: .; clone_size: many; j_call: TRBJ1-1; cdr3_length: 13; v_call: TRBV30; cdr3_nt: TGTGCCTGGAGTGGGCAGACTTCCACTGAAGCTTTCTTT; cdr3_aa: CAWSGQTSTEAFF
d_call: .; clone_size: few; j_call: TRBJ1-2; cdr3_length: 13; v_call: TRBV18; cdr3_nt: TGTGCCAGCTCACCCCGCGACAGCGATGGCTACACCTTC; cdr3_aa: CASSPRDSDGYTF
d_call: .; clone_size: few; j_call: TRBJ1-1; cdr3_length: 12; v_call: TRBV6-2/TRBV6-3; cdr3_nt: TGTGCCAGCAGTCGGACTGCCCAGGAGGCTTTCTTT; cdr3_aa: CASSRTAQEAFF
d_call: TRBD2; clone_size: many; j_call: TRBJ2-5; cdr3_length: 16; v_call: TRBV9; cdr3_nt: TGTGCCAGCAGCGTAGGTCGGACTAGCGGCAAAGAGACCCAGTACTTC; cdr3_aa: CASSVGRTSGKETQYF
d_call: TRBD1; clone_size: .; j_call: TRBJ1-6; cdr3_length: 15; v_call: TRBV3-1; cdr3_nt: TGTGCCAGCAGCCCCCGGACAGGGGGTAAGTCACCCCTCCACTTT; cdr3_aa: CASSPRTGGKSPLHF
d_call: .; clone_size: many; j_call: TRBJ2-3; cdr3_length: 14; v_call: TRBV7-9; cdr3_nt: TGTGCCACGTCAAGGATAGCGGGCACAGATACGCAGTATTTT; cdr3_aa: CATSRIAGTDTQYF
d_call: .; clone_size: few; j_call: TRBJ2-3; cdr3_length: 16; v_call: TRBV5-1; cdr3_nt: TGCGCCAGCAGCTTGGTGAGGGCTGGGGGCACAGATACGCAGTATTTT; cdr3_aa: CASSLVRAGGTDTQYF
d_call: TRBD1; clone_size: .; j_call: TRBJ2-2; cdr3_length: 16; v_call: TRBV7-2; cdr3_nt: TGTGCCAGCAGCTTAGCGTCACAGGGGGCAAGTGCGGAGCTGTTTTTT; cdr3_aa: CASSLASQGASAELFF
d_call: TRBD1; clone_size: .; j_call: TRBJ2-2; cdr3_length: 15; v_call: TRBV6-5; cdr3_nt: TGTGCCAGCAGCAAAGGACAGGGACGAACCGGGGAGCTGTTTTTT; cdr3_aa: CASSKGQGRTGELFF
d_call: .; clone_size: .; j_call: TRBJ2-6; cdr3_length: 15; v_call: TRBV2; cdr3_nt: TGTGCCAGCAGCCCCAGGGTTTCTGGGGCCCAAGTCCTGACTTTC; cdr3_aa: CASSPRVSGAQVLTF
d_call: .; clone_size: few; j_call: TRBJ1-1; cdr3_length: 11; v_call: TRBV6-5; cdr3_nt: TGTGCCAGCAGTACGGTAACTGAAGCTTTCTTT; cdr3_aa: CASSTVTEAFF
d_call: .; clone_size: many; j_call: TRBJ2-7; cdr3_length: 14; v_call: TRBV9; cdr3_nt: TGTGCCAGCAGCGTAGGTGTTAGTTTCGACGAGCAGTACTTC; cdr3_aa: CASSVGVSFDEQYF
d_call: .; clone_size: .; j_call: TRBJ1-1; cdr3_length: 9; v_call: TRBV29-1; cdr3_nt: TGCAGCGTTGATGGGGGAGCTTTCTTT; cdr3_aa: CSVDGGAFF
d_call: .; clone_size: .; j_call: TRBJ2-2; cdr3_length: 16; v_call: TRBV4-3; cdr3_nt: TGCGCCAGCAGCCAAGATATTTTAGGGGTCACCGGGGAGCTGTTTTTT; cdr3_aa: CASSQDILGVTGELFF
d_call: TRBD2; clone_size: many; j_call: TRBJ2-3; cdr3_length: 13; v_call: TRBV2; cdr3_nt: TGTGCCAGCCAGGGGACTAGTACAGATACGCAGTATTTT; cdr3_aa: CASQGTSTDTQYF
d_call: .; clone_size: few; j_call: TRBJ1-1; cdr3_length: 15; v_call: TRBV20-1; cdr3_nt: TGCAGTGCAAGCGCAGGGTTAGGGGTGAAGACTGAAGCTTTCTTT; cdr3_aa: CSASAGLGVKTEAFF
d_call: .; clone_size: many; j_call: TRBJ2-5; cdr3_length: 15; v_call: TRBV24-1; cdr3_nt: TGTGCCACCAGTGAAGGCGGAGGTTCGCTGAAGACCCAGTACTTC; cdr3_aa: CATSEGGGSLKTQYF
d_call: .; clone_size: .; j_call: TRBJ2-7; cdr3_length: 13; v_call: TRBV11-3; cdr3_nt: TGTGCCACAGGGCGGGACGAATCCTACGAGCAGTACTTC; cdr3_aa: CATGRDESYEQYF
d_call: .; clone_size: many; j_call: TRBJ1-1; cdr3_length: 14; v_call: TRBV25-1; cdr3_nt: TGTGCCAGCAGTGAGCCCCTTGGGAACACTGAAGCTTTCTTT; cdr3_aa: CASSEPLGNTEAFF